This is a list of T cell receptor beta chains from one sample in a study of shared clonotypes between healthy human individuals. Assay: immunoSEQ multiplex PCR; the TCRdb copy retains only in-frame clones and omits some. The repertoire holds under 1,900,000 clones, with approximately 98.5% as singletons. Input material: naive CD4+ T cells sorted from blood. The receptors come from a man younger than 40 in good health. CDR3s include the opening cysteine and the closing phenylalanine or tryptophan. The order of the fields is J gene, D gene, clone size, V gene, CDR3 protein, CDR3 DNA. The D gene is left open where the match is weak. Clone size is shown for a subset of rows, as once, few, many or a class of expanded clone.

j_call: TRBJ2-2; d_call: .; clone_size: .; v_call: TRBV14; cdr3_aa: CASSQDWRSTGELFF; cdr3_nt: TGTGCCAGCAGCCAAGATTGGAGGTCCACCGGGGAGCTGTTTTTT
j_call: TRBJ1-1; d_call: .; clone_size: .; v_call: TRBV6-5; cdr3_aa: CASRSAWAHTEAFF; cdr3_nt: TGTGCCAGCAGGAGCGCCTGGGCGCACACTGAAGCTTTCTTT
j_call: TRBJ1-6; d_call: .; clone_size: .; v_call: TRBV4-1; cdr3_aa: CASSQDSHFNSPLHF; cdr3_nt: TGCGCCAGCAGCCAAGATAGCCACTTTAATTCACCCCTCCACTTT
j_call: TRBJ1-2; d_call: .; clone_size: many; v_call: TRBV7-2; cdr3_aa: CASSLETWRKGAQSYTF; cdr3_nt: TGTGCCAGCAGCTTAGAGACTTGGCGGAAAGGGGCGCAAAGCTACACCTTC
j_call: TRBJ1-5; d_call: .; clone_size: few; v_call: TRBV10-3; cdr3_aa: CATLPDSPDQPQHF; cdr3_nt: TGTGCCACTCTACCGGACAGTCCGGATCAGCCCCAGCATTTT
j_call: TRBJ2-3; d_call: TRBD2; clone_size: .; v_call: TRBV6-1; cdr3_aa: CASSGSGGRGTDTQYF; cdr3_nt: TGTGCCAGCAGTGGGTCTGGCGGGAGGGGCACAGATACGCAGTATTTT
j_call: TRBJ1-5; d_call: .; clone_size: .; v_call: TRBV7-8; cdr3_aa: CASSLRGSNQPQHF; cdr3_nt: TGTGCCAGCAGCTTACGCGGAAGCAATCAGCCCCAGCATTTT
j_call: TRBJ2-5; d_call: TRBD1; clone_size: once; v_call: TRBV19; cdr3_aa: CASSTVRTGLQETQYF; cdr3_nt: TGTGCCAGTAGTACAGTACGGACAGGGCTACAAGAGACCCAGTACTTC
j_call: TRBJ2-2; d_call: TRBD2; clone_size: .; v_call: TRBV5-1; cdr3_aa: CASSPPLAGAGELFF; cdr3_nt: TGCGCCAGCAGCCCACCCCTAGCGGGAGCCGGGGAGCTGTTTTTT
j_call: TRBJ2-2; d_call: .; clone_size: .; v_call: TRBV12-5; cdr3_aa: CASGLGLANTGELFF; cdr3_nt: TGTGCTAGTGGTTTGGGCCTGGCGAACACCGGGGAGCTGTTTTTT
j_call: TRBJ1-3; d_call: .; clone_size: .; v_call: TRBV5-4; cdr3_aa: CASSKGQSDSGNTIYF; cdr3_nt: TGTGCCAGCAGCAAAGGACAGTCGGACTCTGGAAACACCATATATTTT
j_call: TRBJ2-3; d_call: TRBD2; clone_size: .; v_call: TRBV5-1; cdr3_aa: CASSRMTSGSFLERADTQYF; cdr3_nt: TGCGCCAGCAGCCGAATGACTAGCGGGAGTTTTTTAGAGCGGGCAGATACGCAGTATTTT
j_call: TRBJ2-2; d_call: TRBD2; clone_size: .; v_call: TRBV7-8; cdr3_aa: CASSFQERGVNTGELFF; cdr3_nt: TGTGCCAGCAGCTTCCAAGAGCGGGGGGTTAACACCGGGGAGCTGTTTTTT
j_call: TRBJ2-7; d_call: TRBD1; clone_size: .; v_call: TRBV5-6; cdr3_aa: CASSYLVGGPGQMGHEQYF; cdr3_nt: TGTGCCAGCAGCTATCTGGTAGGGGGCCCAGGGCAAATGGGCCACGAGCAGTACTTC
j_call: TRBJ2-6; d_call: TRBD2; clone_size: .; v_call: TRBV7-9; cdr3_aa: CASSLIAGGLGANVLTF; cdr3_nt: TGTGCCAGCAGCTTAATAGCGGGAGGACTTGGGGCCAACGTCCTGACTTTC
j_call: TRBJ2-5; d_call: .; clone_size: .; v_call: TRBV19; cdr3_aa: CASSPRPQETQYF; cdr3_nt: TGTGCCAGTAGTCCACGCCCGCAAGAGACCCAGTACTTC
j_call: TRBJ2-6; d_call: .; clone_size: .; v_call: TRBV30; cdr3_aa: CAWSSSGANVLTF; cdr3_nt: TGTGCCTGGAGTTCTTCTGGGGCCAACGTCCTGACTTTC
j_call: TRBJ2-3; d_call: .; clone_size: .; v_call: TRBV18; cdr3_aa: CASSPKGDTQYF; cdr3_nt: TGTGCCAGCTCACCGAAAGGCGATACGCAGTATTTT
j_call: TRBJ2-7; d_call: .; clone_size: .; v_call: TRBV5-4; cdr3_aa: CASSLAAGHEQYF; cdr3_nt: TGTGCCAGCAGCTTGGCCGCGGGGCACGAGCAGTACTTC
j_call: TRBJ1-2; d_call: .; clone_size: .; v_call: TRBV12-2; cdr3_aa: CASRFQPNPAYYGYTF; cdr3_nt: TGTGCAAGTCGCTTCCAACCTAATCCAGCCTACTATGGCTACACCTTC
j_call: TRBJ1-5; d_call: TRBD1; clone_size: .; v_call: TRBV5-1; cdr3_aa: CASSLGTGDYSNQPQHF; cdr3_nt: TGCGCCAGCAGCTTGGGGACAGGGGATTATAGCAATCAGCCCCAGCATTTT
j_call: TRBJ2-7; d_call: .; clone_size: .; v_call: TRBV19; cdr3_aa: CASSTGGDSYEQYF; cdr3_nt: TGTGCCAGTAGTACCGGCGGGGACTCCTACGAGCAGTACTTC
j_call: TRBJ2-3; d_call: .; clone_size: .; v_call: TRBV5-1; cdr3_aa: CASSLQQRIQTTDTQYF; cdr3_nt: TGCGCCAGCAGCTTGCAACAGCGAATCCAAACCACAGATACGCAGTATTTT
j_call: TRBJ2-5; d_call: .; clone_size: .; v_call: TRBV20-1; cdr3_aa: CSASPPETQYF; cdr3_nt: TGCAGTGCTAGTCCCCCGGAGACCCAGTACTTC
j_call: TRBJ2-5; d_call: .; clone_size: .; v_call: TRBV6-1; cdr3_aa: CASPDNQETQYF; cdr3_nt: TGTGCCAGCCCGGACAACCAAGAGACCCAGTACTTC
j_call: TRBJ2-1; d_call: TRBD1; clone_size: .; v_call: TRBV5-5; cdr3_aa: CASSSPTGLSSYNEQFF; cdr3_nt: TGTGCCAGCAGCTCGCCGACAGGGCTGAGCTCCTACAATGAGCAGTTCTTC
j_call: TRBJ1-2; d_call: .; clone_size: .; v_call: TRBV9; cdr3_aa: CASSSRVDYGYTF; cdr3_nt: TGTGCCAGCAGCTCCCGTGTCGACTATGGCTACACCTTC
j_call: TRBJ2-7; d_call: TRBD2; clone_size: .; v_call: TRBV9; cdr3_aa: CASSVEGREGRYEQYF; cdr3_nt: TGTGCCAGCAGCGTAGAGGGGCGGGAGGGCCGTTACGAGCAGTACTTC
j_call: TRBJ2-1; d_call: TRBD2; clone_size: .; v_call: TRBV28; cdr3_aa: CASSPQRTRGEEGFF; cdr3_nt: TGTGCCAGCAGTCCACAAAGGACTAGGGGCGAGGAAGGGTTCTTC
j_call: TRBJ2-7; d_call: TRBD2; clone_size: .; v_call: TRBV9; cdr3_aa: CASSVRSGIGEQYF; cdr3_nt: TGTGCCAGCAGCGTAAGGAGCGGGATAGGCGAGCAGTACTTC
j_call: TRBJ2-5; d_call: .; clone_size: .; v_call: TRBV19; cdr3_aa: CASVDGAQETQYF; cdr3_nt: TGTGCCAGCGTGGATGGGGCCCAAGAGACCCAGTACTTC
j_call: TRBJ2-1; d_call: TRBD2; clone_size: .; v_call: TRBV9; cdr3_aa: CASSGLAFNEQFF; cdr3_nt: TGTGCCAGCAGTGGACTAGCCTTCAATGAGCAGTTCTTC
j_call: TRBJ2-3; d_call: .; clone_size: once; v_call: TRBV18; cdr3_aa: CASSPPIRDTQYF; cdr3_nt: TGTGCCAGCTCACCACCGATCCGCGATACGCAGTATTTT
j_call: TRBJ2-2; d_call: .; clone_size: once; v_call: TRBV10-3; cdr3_aa: CAISEIRSTGELFF; cdr3_nt: TGTGCCATCAGTGAGATTCGGTCAACCGGGGAGCTGTTTTTT
j_call: TRBJ1-3; d_call: .; clone_size: .; v_call: TRBV25-1; cdr3_aa: CASGDGGHSGNTIYF; cdr3_nt: TGTGCCAGCGGGGACGGGGGGCACTCTGGAAACACCATATATTTT
j_call: TRBJ2-5; d_call: TRBD2; clone_size: .; v_call: TRBV2; cdr3_aa: CASSGRASGEQETQYF; cdr3_nt: TGTGCCAGCAGTGGCCGGGCTAGCGGGGAGCAAGAGACCCAGTACTTC
j_call: TRBJ2-1; d_call: TRBD2; clone_size: .; v_call: TRBV27; cdr3_aa: CASNLGSGRSFNEQFF; cdr3_nt: TGTGCCAGCAACTTGGGTAGCGGGAGGTCGTTCAATGAGCAGTTCTTC
j_call: TRBJ2-2; d_call: TRBD2; clone_size: once; v_call: TRBV28; cdr3_aa: CASSLWTSGRSGTGELFF; cdr3_nt: TGTGCCAGCAGTTTATGGACTAGCGGGAGGTCGGGCACCGGGGAGCTGTTTTTT
j_call: TRBJ2-7; d_call: .; clone_size: .; v_call: TRBV15; cdr3_aa: CATSREMGAYEQYF; cdr3_nt: TGTGCCACCAGCAGAGAAATGGGGGCCTACGAGCAGTACTTC
j_call: TRBJ1-1; d_call: .; clone_size: .; v_call: TRBV29-1; cdr3_aa: CSAAEGTNTEAFF; cdr3_nt: TGCAGCGCTGCGGAGGGGACGAACACTGAAGCTTTCTTT
j_call: TRBJ2-2; d_call: .; clone_size: .; v_call: TRBV28; cdr3_aa: CASSSPGDTGELFF; cdr3_nt: TGTGCCAGCAGTTCCCCAGGCGACACCGGGGAGCTGTTTTTT
j_call: TRBJ2-7; d_call: TRBD1; clone_size: .; v_call: TRBV7-8; cdr3_aa: CASSSRQGVNYEQYF; cdr3_nt: TGTGCCAGCAGCTCCAGACAGGGGGTGAACTACGAGCAGTACTTC
j_call: TRBJ2-7; d_call: TRBD1; clone_size: .; v_call: TRBV2; cdr3_aa: CASTLDTGAEQYF; cdr3_nt: TGTGCCAGCACCTTAGATACAGGGGCCGAGCAGTACTTC
j_call: TRBJ2-7; d_call: TRBD1; clone_size: .; v_call: TRBV7-6; cdr3_aa: CASSLRLDRGLYEQYF; cdr3_nt: TGTGCCAGCAGCTTAAGGTTGGACAGGGGTTTGTACGAGCAGTACTTC